The clone carrying this T cell receptor beta chain appeared a few times. Trimming cost V 10 bases and J 2 bases; bases outside gene matches: 3. CDR3 length equals 12 residues. From germline, CDR1 is MNHEY and CDR2 SVGAGI. This specimen comes from a study of blood T cell repertoires in COVID-19. The repertoire was sequenced with immunoSEQ multiplex PCR; TCRdb's copy has only in-frame clones and lacks some. The sample includes fewer than 150,000 clones, approximately 87% of them seen just once. The rearrangement links TRBV6-5 to TRBJ1-2; 8 bases line up with TRBD1. The source of this sequence is a woman in her 70s with acute or convalescent COVID-19. The sequencing input was peripheral blood. The CDR3 region is CATTGGNYGYTF. In nucleotides, the CDR3 is TGTGCCACCACAGGGGGAAACTATGGCTACACCTTC.